This TCR beta chain was recorded in a study of CD8 T cells in Susac syndrome. The CDR3 runs to 14 residues. Germline V gives CDR1 KGHSH, CDR2 LQKENI. The J segment lost 8 bases and the V segment lost 7 bases, leaving 9 bases of the junction unmatched. This clonotype was picked up one time. What it binds is unknown. Whole-study findings and limits: The number of individuals included in the study's TCR sequencing and HLA analysis was acknowledged as relatively small.

The RNA input was 0.5 to 1 ug, and it was reverse transcribed with random hexamers. TCRdb called the immunoSEQ multiplex PCR reads again in MiXCR, with one record for every CDR3 protein. The sample has some 120,000 distinct CDR3 sequences, around 94% seen once. Sequenced sample: CD4+ T cells from PBMCs. This chain uses TRBV18 with TRBJ2-1; 9 nucleotides match TRBD2. The TCR comes from a human donor with multiple sclerosis. The CDR3 here is CASLSGLAFHEQFF. As DNA, the CDR3 is TGTGCCAGCTTATCGGGACTAGCCTTCCATGAGCAGTTCTTC. The full variable domain, its missing parts supplied by reference TRBV18 and TRBJ2-1, is NAGVMQNPRHLVRRRGQEARLRCSPMKGHSHVYWYRQLPEEGLKFMVYLQKENIIDESGMPKERFSAEFPKEGPSILRIQQVVRGDSAAYFCASLSGLAFHEQFFGPGTRLTVL.